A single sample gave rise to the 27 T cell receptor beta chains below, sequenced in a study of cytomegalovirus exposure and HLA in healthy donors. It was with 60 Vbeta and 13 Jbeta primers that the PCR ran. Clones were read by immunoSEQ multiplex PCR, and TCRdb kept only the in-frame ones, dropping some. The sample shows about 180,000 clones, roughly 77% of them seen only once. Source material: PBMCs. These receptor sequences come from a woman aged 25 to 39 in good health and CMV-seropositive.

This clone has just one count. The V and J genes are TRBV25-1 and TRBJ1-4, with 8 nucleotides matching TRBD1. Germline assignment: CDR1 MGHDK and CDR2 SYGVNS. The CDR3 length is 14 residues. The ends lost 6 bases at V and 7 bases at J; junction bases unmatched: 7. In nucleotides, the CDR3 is TGTGCCAGCAGAACAGGGGGGCGAGGTGAAAAACTGTTTTTT. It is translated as CASRTGGRGEKLFF. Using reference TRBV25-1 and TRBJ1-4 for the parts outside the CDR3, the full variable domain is EADIYQTPRYLVIGTGKKITLECSQTMGHDKMYWYQQDPGMELHLIHYSYGVNSTEKGDLSSESTVSRIRTEHFPLTLESARPSHTSQYLCASRTGGRGEKLFFGSGTQLSVL.

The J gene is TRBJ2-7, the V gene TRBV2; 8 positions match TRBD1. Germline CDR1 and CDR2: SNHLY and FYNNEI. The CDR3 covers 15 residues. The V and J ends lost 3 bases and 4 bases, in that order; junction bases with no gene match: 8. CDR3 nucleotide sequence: TGTGCCAGCAGTGAGGGAGCAGGGGGCTTATACGAGCAGTACTTC. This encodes CASSEGAGGLYEQYF.

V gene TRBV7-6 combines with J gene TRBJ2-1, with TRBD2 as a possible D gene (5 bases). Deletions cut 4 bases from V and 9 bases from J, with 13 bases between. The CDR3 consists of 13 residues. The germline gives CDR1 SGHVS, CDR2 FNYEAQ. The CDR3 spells CASSSPGEGEQFF. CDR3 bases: TGTGCCAGCAGCTCGCCAGGAGAGGGTGAGCAGTTCTTC.

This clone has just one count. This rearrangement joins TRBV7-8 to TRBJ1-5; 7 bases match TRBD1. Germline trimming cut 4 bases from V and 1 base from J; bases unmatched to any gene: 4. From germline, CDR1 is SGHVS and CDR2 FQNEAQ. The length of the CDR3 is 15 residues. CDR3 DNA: TGTGCCAGCAGCTACACAGGGGTAAGCAATCAGCCCCAGCATTTT. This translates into CASSYTGVSNQPQHF.

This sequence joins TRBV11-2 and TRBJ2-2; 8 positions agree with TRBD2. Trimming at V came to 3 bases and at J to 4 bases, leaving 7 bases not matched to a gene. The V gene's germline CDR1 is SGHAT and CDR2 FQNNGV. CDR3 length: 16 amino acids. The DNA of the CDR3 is TGTGCCAGCAGCTTTCTCGGGGGGGCGGGCACCGGGGAGCTGTTTTTT. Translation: CASSFLGGAGTGELFF.

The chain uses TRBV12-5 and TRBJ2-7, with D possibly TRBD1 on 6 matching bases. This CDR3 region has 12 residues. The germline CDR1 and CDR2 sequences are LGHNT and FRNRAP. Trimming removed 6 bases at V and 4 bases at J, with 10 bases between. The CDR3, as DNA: TGTGCTAGTGGCCCGGACAGTTACGAGCAGTACTTC. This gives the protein CASGPDSYEQYF.

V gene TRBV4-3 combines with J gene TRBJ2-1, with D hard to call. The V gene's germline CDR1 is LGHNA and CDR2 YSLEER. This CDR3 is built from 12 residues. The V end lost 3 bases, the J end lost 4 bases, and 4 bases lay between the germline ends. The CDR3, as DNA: TGCGCCAGCAGCCAGACATACAATGAGCAGTTCTTC. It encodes CASSQTYNEQFF.

This CDR3 is CASSEAVGHRNTGELFF. CDR3 sequence (DNA): TGTGCCAGCAGTGAAGCGGTGGGACACAGGAACACCGGGGAGCTGTTTTTT. The gene calls are TRBV2 and TRBJ2-2; TRBD1 is a possible D gene (6 bases). The germline CDR1 and CDR2 sequences are SNHLY and FYNNEI. The V and J ends lost 0 bases and 1 base respectively, with 12 bases between them. This CDR3 spans 17 amino acids.

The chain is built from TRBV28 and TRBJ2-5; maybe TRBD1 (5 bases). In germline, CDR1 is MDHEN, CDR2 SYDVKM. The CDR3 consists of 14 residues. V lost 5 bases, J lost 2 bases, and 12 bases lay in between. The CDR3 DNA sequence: TGTGCCAGCAGTCCGGACAACGAACAAGAGACCCAGTACTTC. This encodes CASSPDNEQETQYF.

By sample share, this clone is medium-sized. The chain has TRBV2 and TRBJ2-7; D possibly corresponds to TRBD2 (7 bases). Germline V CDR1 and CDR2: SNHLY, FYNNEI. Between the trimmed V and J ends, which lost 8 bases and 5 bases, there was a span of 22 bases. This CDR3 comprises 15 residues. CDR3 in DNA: TGTGCCAGCTCGCCTCTCACGGGGGGCCTGGACGAGCAGTACTTC. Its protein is CASSPLTGGLDEQYF.

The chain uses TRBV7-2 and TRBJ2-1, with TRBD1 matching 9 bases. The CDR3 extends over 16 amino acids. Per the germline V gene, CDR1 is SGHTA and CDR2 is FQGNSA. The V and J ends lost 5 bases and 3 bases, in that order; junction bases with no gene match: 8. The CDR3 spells CASSQSGTGSYNEQFF. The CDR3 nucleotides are TGTGCCAGCAGCCAATCCGGGACAGGGAGCTACAATGAGCAGTTCTTC.

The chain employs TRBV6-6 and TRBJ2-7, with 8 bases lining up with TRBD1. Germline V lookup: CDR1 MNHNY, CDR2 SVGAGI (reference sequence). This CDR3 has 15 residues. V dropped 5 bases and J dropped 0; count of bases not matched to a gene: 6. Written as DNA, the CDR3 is TGTGCCAGCAGTCACCGGGACAGGATCTCCTACGAGCAGTACTTC. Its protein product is CASSHRDRISYEQYF.

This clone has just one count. In nucleotides, the CDR3 is TGTGCCTGGAACGTGGCGGGGGGAAACATTCAGTACTTC. Encoded protein: CAWNVAGGNIQYF. The rearrangement links TRBV30 to TRBJ2-4; TRBD2 matches 8 bases. This CDR3 region has 13 residues. The germline CDR1 and CDR2 sequences are GTSNPN and SVGIG (reference sequence). V trimming: 4 bases; J trimming: 6 bases; junction bases outside the gene matches: 5.

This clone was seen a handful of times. In DNA form, the CDR3 reads TGTGCCAGCAGTTTGAGGGTCAGCAATCAGCCCCAGCATTTT. This sequence encodes CASSLRVSNQPQHF. J is TRBJ1-5 and V is TRBV28; D remains ambiguous. CDR3 length: 14 residues. Germline CDR1 MDHEN, CDR2 SYDVKM. The V end lost 3 bases, the J end lost 1 base, and 7 bases lay between the germline ends. The variable domain in full, completed from reference TRBV28 and TRBJ1-5, reads DVKVTQSSRYLVKRTGEKVFLECVQDMDHENMFWYRQDPGLGLRLIYFSYDVKMKEKGDIPEGYSVSREKKERFSLILESASTNQTSMYLCASSLRVSNQPQHFGDGTRLSIL.

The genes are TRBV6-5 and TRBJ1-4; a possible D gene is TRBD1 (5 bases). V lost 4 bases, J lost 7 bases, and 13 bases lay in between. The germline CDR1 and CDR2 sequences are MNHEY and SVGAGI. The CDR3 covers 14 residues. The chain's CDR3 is CASSLGGWGEKLFF. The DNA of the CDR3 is TGTGCCAGCAGTTTGGGGGGGTGGGGTGAAAAACTGTTTTTT.

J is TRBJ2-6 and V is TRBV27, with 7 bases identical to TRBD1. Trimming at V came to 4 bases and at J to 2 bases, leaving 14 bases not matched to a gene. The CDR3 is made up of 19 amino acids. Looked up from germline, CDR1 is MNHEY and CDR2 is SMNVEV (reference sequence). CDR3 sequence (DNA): TGTGCCAGCAGTTCTATGACAGGGTTTTCTTCTGCTGGGGCCAACGTCCTGACTTTC. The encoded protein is CASSSMTGFSSAGANVLTF.

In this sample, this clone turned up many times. CDR3 amino acids: CASSRTGQGTDTQYF. The CDR3 DNA reads as TGTGCCAGCAGTCGGACAGGGCAGGGCACAGATACGCAGTATTTT. The V gene is TRBV28, the J gene TRBJ2-3; TRBD1 agrees at 8 bases. CDR1 and CDR2 from the germline V gene are MDHEN and SYDVKM. This CDR3 contains 15 residues. J was trimmed by 1 base and V by 5 bases; bases with no gene match: 5.

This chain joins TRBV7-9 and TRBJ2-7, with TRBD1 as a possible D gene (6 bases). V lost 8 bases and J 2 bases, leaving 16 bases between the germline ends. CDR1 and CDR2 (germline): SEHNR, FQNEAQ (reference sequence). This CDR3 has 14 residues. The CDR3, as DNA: TGTGCCAGCGGACCCTCGACAGGAACCTACGAGCAGTACTTC. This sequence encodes CASGPSTGTYEQYF. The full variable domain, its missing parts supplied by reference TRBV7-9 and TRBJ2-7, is DTGVSQNPRHKITKRGQNVTFRCDPISEHNRLYWYRQTLGQGPEFLTYFQNEAQLEKSRLLSDRFSAERPKGSFSTLEIQRTEQGDSAMYLCASGPSTGTYEQYFGPGTRLTVT.

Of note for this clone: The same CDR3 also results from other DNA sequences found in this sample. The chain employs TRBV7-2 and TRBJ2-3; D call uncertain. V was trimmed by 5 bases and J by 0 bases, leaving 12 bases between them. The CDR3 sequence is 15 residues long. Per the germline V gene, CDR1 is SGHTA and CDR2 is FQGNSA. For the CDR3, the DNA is TGTGCCAGCAGCCCCTTGGCAGGCAGCACAGATACGCAGTATTTT. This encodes CASSPLAGSTDTQYF. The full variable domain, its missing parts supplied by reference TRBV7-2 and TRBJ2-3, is GAGVSQSPSNKVTEKGKDVELRCDPISGHTALYWYRQSLGQGLEFLIYFQGNSAPDKSGLPSDRFSAERTGGSVSTLTIQRTQQEDSAVYLCASSPLAGSTDTQYFGPGTRLTVL.

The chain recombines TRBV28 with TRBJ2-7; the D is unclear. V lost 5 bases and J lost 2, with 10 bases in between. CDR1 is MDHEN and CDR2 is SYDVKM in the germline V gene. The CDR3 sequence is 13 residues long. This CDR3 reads CASSLTLAYEQYF. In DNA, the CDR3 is TGTGCCAGCAGTCTGACATTGGCCTACGAGCAGTACTTC.

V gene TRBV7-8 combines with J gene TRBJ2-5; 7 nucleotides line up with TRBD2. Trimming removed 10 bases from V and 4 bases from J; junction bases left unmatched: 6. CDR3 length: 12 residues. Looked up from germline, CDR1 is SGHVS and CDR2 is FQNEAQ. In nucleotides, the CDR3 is TGTGCCATACCGGCTAGCGGAGAGACCCAGTACTTC. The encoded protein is CAIPASGETQYF.

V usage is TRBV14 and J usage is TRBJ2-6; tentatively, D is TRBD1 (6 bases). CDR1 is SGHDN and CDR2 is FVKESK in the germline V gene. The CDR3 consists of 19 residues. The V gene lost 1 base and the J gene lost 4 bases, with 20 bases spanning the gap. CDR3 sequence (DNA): TGTGCCAGCAGCCAAGTGAAAAGTGGGGGCGGAAGAGGGGCCAACGTCCTGACTTTC. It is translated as CASSQVKSGGGRGANVLTF.

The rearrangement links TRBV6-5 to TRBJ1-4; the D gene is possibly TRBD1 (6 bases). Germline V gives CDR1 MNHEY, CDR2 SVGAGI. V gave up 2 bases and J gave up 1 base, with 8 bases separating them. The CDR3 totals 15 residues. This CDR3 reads CASSYRGRTNEKLFF. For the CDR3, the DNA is TGTGCCAGCAGTTACAGGGGGAGAACTAATGAAAAACTGTTTTTT.

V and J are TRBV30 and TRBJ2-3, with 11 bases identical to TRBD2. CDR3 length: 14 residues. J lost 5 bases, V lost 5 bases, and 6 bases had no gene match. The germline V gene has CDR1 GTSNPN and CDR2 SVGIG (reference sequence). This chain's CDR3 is CAWAPGTSGDTQYF. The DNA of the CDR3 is TGTGCCTGGGCCCCCGGGACTAGCGGAGATACGCAGTATTTT.

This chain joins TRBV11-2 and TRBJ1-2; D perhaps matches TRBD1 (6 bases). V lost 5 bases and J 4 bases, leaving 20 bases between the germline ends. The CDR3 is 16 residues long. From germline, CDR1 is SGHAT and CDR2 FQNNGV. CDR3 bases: TGTGCCAGCAGCCCCATGTCAGGGACACCAACCTATGGCTACACCTTC. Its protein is CASSPMSGTPTYGYTF. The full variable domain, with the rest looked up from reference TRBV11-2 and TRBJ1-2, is EAGVAQSPRYKIIEKRQSVAFWCNPISGHATLYWYQQILGQGPKLLIQFQNNGVVDDSQLPKDRFSAERLKGVDSTLKIQPAKLEDSAVYLCASSPMSGTPTYGYTFGSGTRLTVV.

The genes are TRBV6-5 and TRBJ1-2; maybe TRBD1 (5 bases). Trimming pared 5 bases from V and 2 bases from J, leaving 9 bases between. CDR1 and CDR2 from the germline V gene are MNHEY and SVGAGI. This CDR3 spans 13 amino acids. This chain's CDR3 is CASSAGLNYGYTF. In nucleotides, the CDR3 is TGTGCCAGCAGTGCGGGACTGAACTATGGCTACACCTTC.

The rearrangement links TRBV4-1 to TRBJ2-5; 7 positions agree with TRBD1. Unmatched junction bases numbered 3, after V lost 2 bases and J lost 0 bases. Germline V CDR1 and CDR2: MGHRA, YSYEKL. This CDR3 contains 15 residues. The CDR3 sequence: CASSQTDRNQETQYF. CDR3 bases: TGCGCCAGCAGCCAAACGGACAGGAACCAAGAGACCCAGTACTTC.